This T cell receptor beta chain stems from a study of blood T cell repertoires in COVID-19. CDR1 and CDR2 (germline): SNHLY, FYNNEI. The CDR3 runs to 12 residues. V was clipped by 3 bases and J by 8 bases, with 10 bases between them. Here immunoSEQ multiplex PCR was the method, and the copy in TCRdb shows in-frame clones only, minus some. The sample lists approximately 150,000 clones, around 86% occurring once. The sample was peripheral blood. The chain recombines TRBV2 with TRBJ1-1; D is uncertain. This receptor was taken from a man older than 75 with acute or convalescent COVID-19. CDR3 coding DNA: TGTGCCAGCAGTGAGACGCGCAGGGAAGCTTTCTTT. Residues: CASSETRREAFF. The full variable domain, its missing parts supplied by reference TRBV2 and TRBJ1-1, is EPEVTQTPSHQVTQMGQEVILRCVPISNHLYFYWYRQILGQKVEFLVSFYNNEISEKSEIFDDQFSVERPDGSNFTLKIRSTKLEDSAMYFCASSETRREAFFGQGTRLTVV.